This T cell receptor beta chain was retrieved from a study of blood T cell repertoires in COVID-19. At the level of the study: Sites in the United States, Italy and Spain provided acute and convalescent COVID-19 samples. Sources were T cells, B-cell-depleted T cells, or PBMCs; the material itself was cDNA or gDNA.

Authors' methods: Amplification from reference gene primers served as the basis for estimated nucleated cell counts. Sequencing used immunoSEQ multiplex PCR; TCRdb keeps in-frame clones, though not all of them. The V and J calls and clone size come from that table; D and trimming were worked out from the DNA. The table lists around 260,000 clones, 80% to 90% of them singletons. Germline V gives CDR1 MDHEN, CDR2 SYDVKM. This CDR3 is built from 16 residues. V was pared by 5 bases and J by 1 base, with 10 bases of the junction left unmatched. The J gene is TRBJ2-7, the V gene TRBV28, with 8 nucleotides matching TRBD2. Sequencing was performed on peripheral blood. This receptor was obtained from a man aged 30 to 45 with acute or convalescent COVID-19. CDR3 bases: TGTGCCAGCAGTCCGCCGGGGGGGTTGGTATCCTACGAGCAGTACTTC. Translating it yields CASSPPGGLVSYEQYF.